These 4 T cell receptor beta chains originate from one sample sequenced in a study of vaccination and CD4 T cells after COVID-19. Researchers used the Oncomine TCR Beta short-read assay to sequence DNA from cultured CD4+ T cells. TCRdb ran MiXCR on the PCR reads and lists one entry per CDR3 protein. The sample lists about 21,000 distinct CDR3 sequences, about 51% occurring once. Antigens of these TCRs are unknown. Sample treatment: approximately nine-day PBMC culture with coronavirus spike peptide pools or control peptides (ViraFEST assay). The sequenced sample was CD4+ T cells from blood, cultured in vitro. The receptors derive from a human donor who had recovered from COVID-19.

CDR3 coding DNA: TGTGCCAGCAGTGAAACATCCGGACTAGCAAACAACTACAATGAGCAGTTCTTC. Translated, it gives CASSETSGLANNYNEQFF. The chain combines TRBV25-1 with TRBJ2-1; the match to TRBD2 covers 8 bases. The CDR3 covers 18 residues. V lost 2 bases to trimming and J lost 3 bases; unmatched junction nucleotides: 12. The germline V gene has CDR1 MGHDK and CDR2 SYGVNS.

The DNA of the CDR3 is TGTGCCAGCACCCGACAGGGACAAGACTATGGCTACACCTTC. This gives the protein CASTRQGQDYGYTF. V is TRBV6-4 and J is TRBJ1-2, with TRBD1 matching 7 bases. Trimming took 7 bases from V and 3 from J; bases not matched to a gene: 8. The CDR3 length is 14 residues. Germline CDR1 reads MRHNA; CDR2 reads SNTAGT.

This chain uses TRBV20-1 with TRBJ2-1; TRBD2 matches 15 bases. The CDR3 length is 16 residues. Germline trimming cut 4 bases from V and 2 bases from J; bases unmatched to any gene: 3. CDR1 DFQATT and CDR2 SNEGSKA come from the germline V gene (reference sequence). CDR3 in DNA: TGCAGTGCTAACGGACTAGCGGGAGGGACCTACAATGAGCAGTTCTTC. Residues: CSANGLAGGTYNEQFF.

The V gene is TRBV6-1, the J gene TRBJ2-2; the match to TRBD1 covers 8 bases. This CDR3 region has 16 residues. Germline V lookup: CDR1 MNHNS, CDR2 SASEGT. After removal of 6 bases from V and 1 base from J, the junction contained 7 bases not matched to a gene. CDR3 sequence (DNA): TGTGCCAGCAGGCCTACCGGGACAGGGAACACCGGGGAGCTGTTTTTT. Amino acids: CASRPTGTGNTGELFF.